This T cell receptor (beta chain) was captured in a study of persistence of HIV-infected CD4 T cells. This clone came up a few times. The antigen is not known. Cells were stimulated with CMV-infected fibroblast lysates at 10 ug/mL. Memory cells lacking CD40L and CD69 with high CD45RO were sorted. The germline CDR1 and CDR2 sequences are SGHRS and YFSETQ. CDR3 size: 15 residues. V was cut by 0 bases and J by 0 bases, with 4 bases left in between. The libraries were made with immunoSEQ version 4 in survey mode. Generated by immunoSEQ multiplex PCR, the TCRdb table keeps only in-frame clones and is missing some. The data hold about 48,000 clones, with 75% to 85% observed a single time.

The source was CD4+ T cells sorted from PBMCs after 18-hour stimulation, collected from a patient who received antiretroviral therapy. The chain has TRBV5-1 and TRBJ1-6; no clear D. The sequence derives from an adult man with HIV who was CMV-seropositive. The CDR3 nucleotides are TGCGCCAGCAGCTTGGACAGCTCCTATAATTCACCCCTCCACTTT. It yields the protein CASSLDSSYNSPLHF.